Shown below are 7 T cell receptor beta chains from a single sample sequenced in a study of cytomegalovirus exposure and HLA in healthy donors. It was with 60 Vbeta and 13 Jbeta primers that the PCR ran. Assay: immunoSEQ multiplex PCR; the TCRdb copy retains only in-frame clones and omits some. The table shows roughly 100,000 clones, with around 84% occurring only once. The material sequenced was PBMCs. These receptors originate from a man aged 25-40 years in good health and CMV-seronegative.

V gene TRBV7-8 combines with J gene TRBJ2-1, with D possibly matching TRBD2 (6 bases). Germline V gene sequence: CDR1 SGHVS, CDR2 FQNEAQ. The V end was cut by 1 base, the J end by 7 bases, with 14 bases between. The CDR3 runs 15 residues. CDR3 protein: CASSLGAGNWNEQFF. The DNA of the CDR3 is TGTGCCAGCAGCTTAGGGGCGGGAAATTGGAATGAGCAGTTCTTC.

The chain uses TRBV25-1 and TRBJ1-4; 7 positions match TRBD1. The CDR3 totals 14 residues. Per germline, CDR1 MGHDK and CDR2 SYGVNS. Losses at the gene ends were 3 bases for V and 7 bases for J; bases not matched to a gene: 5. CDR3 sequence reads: CASSDDRDSEKLFF. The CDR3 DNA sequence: TGTGCCAGCAGTGATGACAGGGACTCTGAAAAACTGTTTTTT.

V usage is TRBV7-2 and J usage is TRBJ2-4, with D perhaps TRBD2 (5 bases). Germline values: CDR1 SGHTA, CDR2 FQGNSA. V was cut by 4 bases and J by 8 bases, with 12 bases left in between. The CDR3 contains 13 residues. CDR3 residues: CASSSGFGDIQYF. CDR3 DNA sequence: TGTGCCAGCAGCTCCGGTTTCGGGGACATTCAGTACTTC.

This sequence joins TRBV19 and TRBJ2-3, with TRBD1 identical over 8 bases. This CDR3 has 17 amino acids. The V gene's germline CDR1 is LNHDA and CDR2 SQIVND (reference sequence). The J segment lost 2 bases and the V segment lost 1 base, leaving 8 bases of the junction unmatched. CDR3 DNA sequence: TGTGCCAGTAGTATAGGATACACAGGGGGACCCACAGATACGCAGTATTTT. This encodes CASSIGYTGGPTDTQYF.

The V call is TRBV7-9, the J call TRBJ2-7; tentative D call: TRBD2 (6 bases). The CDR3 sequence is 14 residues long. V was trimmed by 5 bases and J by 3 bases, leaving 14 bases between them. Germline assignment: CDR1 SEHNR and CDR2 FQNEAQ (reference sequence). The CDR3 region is CASSVRESDYEQYF. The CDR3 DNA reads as TGTGCCAGCAGCGTACGGGAGAGTGACTACGAGCAGTACTTC.

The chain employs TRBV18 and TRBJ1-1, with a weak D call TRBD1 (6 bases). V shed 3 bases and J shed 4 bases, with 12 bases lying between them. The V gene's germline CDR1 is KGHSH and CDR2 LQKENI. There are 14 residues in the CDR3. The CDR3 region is CASSPSAGATEAFF. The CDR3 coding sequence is TGTGCCAGCTCACCTTCGGCAGGGGCCACTGAAGCTTTCTTT.

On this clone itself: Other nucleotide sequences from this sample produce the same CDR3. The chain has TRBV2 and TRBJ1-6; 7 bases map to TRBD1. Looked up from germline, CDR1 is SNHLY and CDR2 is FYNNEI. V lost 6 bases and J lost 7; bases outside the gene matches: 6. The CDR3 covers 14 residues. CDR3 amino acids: CASRGDSSNSPLHF. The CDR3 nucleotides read TGTGCCAGCAGAGGGGACAGTAGCAATTCACCCCTCCACTTT.